Following are 15 T cell receptor beta chains from one sample sequenced in a study of T cells in Graves' hyperthyroidism and ophthalmopathy. The source material, RNA transcripts, was used to amplify TCR beta CDR3 regions. HTBI primers were employed in a first-round RT-PCR of the TCR CDR3. TCRdb reprocessed the multiplex PCR reads via MiXCR and lists one record per CDR3 protein. The sample lists roughly 630,000 distinct CDR3 sequences; around a sixth were seen once. The sequenced sample consisted of blood. Receptor source: a woman between 25 and 40 years old with Graves' hyperthyroidism.

In its sample, this clonotype was seen a few times. In nucleotides, the CDR3 is TGTGCCAGCAGCGTAGGGACAGGGCTCACAGATACGCAGTATTTT. This translates into CASSVGTGLTDTQYF. This sequence joins TRBV9 and TRBJ2-3; 8 bases match TRBD1. V lost 0 bases, J lost 2 bases, and 2 bases stayed unmatched. The CDR3 contains 15 residues. In germline, CDR1 is SGDLS, CDR2 YYNGEE.

The V gene is TRBV7-6, the J gene TRBJ2-5, with D maybe TRBD1 (6 bases). Trimming took 3 bases from V and 4 from J, leaving 9 bases between them. CDR1 and CDR2 from the germline V gene are SGHVS and FNYEAQ. The CDR3 runs to 13 residues. CDR3 amino acids: CASSFSRGETQYF. CDR3 DNA sequence: TGTGCCAGCAGCTTTAGCAGGGGAGAGACCCAGTACTTC.

The genes are TRBV28 and TRBJ2-7; 7 bases are a match to TRBD2. This CDR3 has 13 residues. CDR1 is MDHEN and CDR2 is SYDVKM in the germline V gene. J gave up 0 bases and V 7 bases, and 3 bases lay outside the gene matches. CDR3 protein: CASILAGSYEQYF. The CDR3 bases are TGTGCCAGCATATTAGCGGGCTCCTACGAGCAGTACTTC.

The chain joins TRBV16 to TRBJ2-7, with D perhaps matching TRBD1 (5 bases). Germline values: CDR1 KGHSY, CDR2 FQNENV. The CDR3 extends over 15 amino acids. V lost 3 bases and J lost 1, with 13 bases in between. CDR3 sequence (DNA): TGTGCCAGCAGCCAGAGCCAGGGCCGTTCCTACGAGCAGTACTTC. It encodes CASSQSQGRSYEQYF. The whole variable domain, filled in from reference TRBV16 and TRBJ2-7, reads GEEVAQTPKHLVRGEGQKAKLYCAPIKGHSYVFWYQQVLKNEFKFLISFQNENVFDETGMPKERFSAKCLPNSPCSLEIQATKLEDSAVYFCASSQSQGRSYEQYFGPGTRLTVT.

This clonotype was seen at least ten times. The chain recombines TRBV10-3 with TRBJ2-7; unclear D gene. V dropped 6 bases and J dropped 4 bases, with 13 bases sitting between them. The CDR3 extends over 13 amino acids. Per germline, CDR1 ENHRY and CDR2 SYGVKD. The CDR3 DNA reads TGTGCCATCAGCTCGACCCCTCGTTACGAGCAGTACTTC. This translates into CAISSTPRYEQYF.

The V call is TRBV30, the J call TRBJ2-1, with TRBD2 matching 7 bases. CDR3 length: 14 residues. V dropped 5 bases and J dropped 10; count of bases not matched to a gene: 14. Looked up from germline, CDR1 is GTSNPN and CDR2 is SVGIG (reference sequence). The CDR3 here is CAWGALADRGEQFF. For the CDR3, the DNA is TGTGCCTGGGGTGCCCTAGCGGATCGAGGGGAGCAGTTCTTC.

This clonotype has at least ten counts. The chain employs TRBV2 and TRBJ2-1, with TRBD2 matching over 12 bases. This CDR3 comprises 15 residues. Germline trimming cut 7 bases from V and 8 bases from J; bases unmatched to any gene: 9. Germline V gene sequence: CDR1 SNHLY, CDR2 FYNNEI. The CDR3 DNA is TGTGCCAGCATGATCCTAGCGGGAGGGCCCTATGAGCAGTTCTTC. Translating it yields CASMILAGGPYEQFF. The full variable domain, with the rest looked up from reference TRBV2 and TRBJ2-1, is EPEVTQTPSHQVTQMGQEVILRCVPISNHLYFYWYRQILGQKVEFLVSFYNNEISEKSEIFDDQFSVERPDGSNFTLKIRSTKLEDSAMYFCASMILAGGPYEQFFGPGTRLTVL.

This clonotype was seen many times. The chain is built from TRBV30 and TRBJ2-3; D perhaps matches TRBD2 (6 bases). The V gene's germline CDR1 is GTSNPN and CDR2 SVGIG (reference sequence). V was trimmed by 3 bases and J by 0 bases, leaving 19 bases between them. The CDR3 is 17 amino acids. CDR3: CAWSPGPLALSTDTQYF. In nucleotides, the CDR3 is TGTGCCTGGAGCCCAGGGCCCCTAGCGCTAAGCACAGATACGCAGTATTTT.

In regard to this clonotype: Sequence at one end of the junction differs from germline and may be a read error. V gene TRBV6-1 combines with J gene TRBJ2-3; D remains unclear. This CDR3 is 16 amino acids long. Germline V lookup: CDR1 MNHNS, CDR2 SASEGT. The CDR3: CASSEARTQSTDAQYF. The DNA for the CDR3 is TGTGCCAGCAGTGAAGCGAGGACGCAGAGCACAGATGCGCAGTATTTT.

The rearrangement links TRBV5-1 to TRBJ1-2; 9 bases are a match to TRBD1. J gave up 8 bases and V 1 base, and 3 bases lay outside the gene matches. The CDR3 has 13 residues. Germline V gene lookup returns CDR1 SGHRS and CDR2 YFSETQ. The CDR3 reads CASSLTGGRGYTF. CDR3 DNA sequence: TGCGCCAGCAGCTTGACAGGGGGCAGGGGCTACACCTTC.

There are many counts of this clonotype. The chain combines TRBV20-1 with TRBJ1-1; 7 nucleotides agree with TRBD1. Germline V gene lookup returns CDR1 DFQATT and CDR2 SNEGSKA (reference sequence). V lost 7 bases to trimming and J lost 4 bases; unmatched junction nucleotides: 9. The CDR3 is 13 amino acids. The CDR3 DNA follows: TGCAGTGGCACACAGGGGCTGGGCACTGAAGCTTTCTTT. As protein: CSGTQGLGTEAFF.

This clonotype was recorded a few times. The chain has TRBV27 and TRBJ2-1, with TRBD2 matching 7 bases. The germline CDR1 and CDR2 sequences are MNHEY and SMNVEV (reference sequence). The CDR3 has 15 amino acids. V shed 6 bases and J 5 bases; nucleotides not matched to a gene: 10. In DNA form, the CDR3 reads TGTGCCAGCAGCCTCCGAGCGGGGCCTCACAATGAGCAGTTCTTC. Its translation is CASSLRAGPHNEQFF.

This chain links TRBV4-1 with TRBJ2-2; 9 nucleotides match TRBD2. J lost 0 bases, V lost 5 bases, and 10 bases had no gene match. From germline, CDR1 is MGHRA and CDR2 YSYEKL. The CDR3 contains 18 residues. Here the CDR3 DNA reads TGCGCCAGCAGCTTGCAACCTTTAGCGGGAGCGAACACCGGGGAGCTGTTTTTT. It is translated as CASSLQPLAGANTGELFF.

This clonotype was found a few times. This chain uses TRBV4-1 with TRBJ2-3; the D gene is possibly TRBD2 (6 bases). This CDR3 spans 16 amino acids. Trimming cost V 4 bases and J 5 bases, with 19 bases left between them. Germline V gene sequence: CDR1 MGHRA, CDR2 YSYEKL. CDR3 loop: CASSLRLEVLGDTQYF. CDR3 coding DNA: TGCGCCAGCAGCCTTCGACTAGAGGTGTTGGGAGATACGCAGTATTTT.

This clonotype has a count of ten or more. J is TRBJ1-2 and V is TRBV12-3 or TRBV12-4; D is unclear. Deletions cut 5 bases from V and 7 bases from J, with 11 bases between. CDR3 size: 12 residues. The CDR3 nucleotides are TGTGCCAGCAGTGGATTTGAAACTGGCTACACCTTC. As protein: CASSGFETGYTF.